The 17 T cell receptor beta chains presented below share a single source sample, sequenced in a study of T cell repertoires in ileal Crohn's disease. TCRdb's table, derived via immunoSEQ multiplex PCR, lists solely in-frame clones and lacks some. The repertoire consists of 2,000 to 2,500 clones, with roughly 92% occurring once and the leading ten covering roughly 3.1%. Sequenced input: ileal tissue. The receptors here all came from an adult with Crohn's disease.

This clone was observed once. The chain employs TRBV7-9 and TRBJ2-7; 8 positions agree with TRBD2. The V gene end was trimmed by 4 bases and the J gene end by 2 bases; junction bases not matched to a gene: 10. Germline CDR1 SEHNR, CDR2 FQNEAQ (reference sequence). This CDR3 is 16 amino acids long. In DNA, the CDR3 is TGTGCCAGCAGCTCCGCCGGGGTAGCGGGGACCTACGAGCAGTACTTC. It is translated as CASSSAGVAGTYEQYF. Filled out from reference TRBV7-9 and TRBJ2-7, the complete variable domain reads DTGVSQNPRHKITKRGQNVTFRCDPISEHNRLYWYRQTLGQGPEFLTYFQNEAQLEKSRLLSDRFSAERPKGSFSTLEIQRTEQGDSAMYLCASSSAGVAGTYEQYFGPGTRLTVT.

J is TRBJ1-2 and V is TRBV5-5; D remains ambiguous. CDR3 size: 14 residues. Deletions cut 2 bases from V and 1 base from J, with 9 bases between. Germline loops: CDR1 SGHKS, CDR2 YYEKEE (reference sequence). The CDR3 region has the DNA TGTGCCAGCAGCTTAGGAGGGATTAACTATGGCTACACCTTC. Its translation: CASSLGGINYGYTF.

This chain joins TRBV18 and TRBJ2-5, with D possibly matching TRBD1 (6 bases). Germline loops: CDR1 KGHSH, CDR2 LQKENI. Deletions cut 4 bases from V and 5 bases from J, with 14 bases between. CDR3 length equals 14 residues. In DNA form, the CDR3 reads TGTGCCAGCTCACGCAGACAGGTTCAGGAGACCCAGTACTTC. Protein sequence: CASSRRQVQETQYF.

The chain recombines TRBV13 with TRBJ2-3; 9 nucleotides match TRBD2. Germline V lookup: CDR1 PRHDT, CDR2 FYEKMQ (reference sequence). V lost 0 bases, J lost 1 base, and 2 bases stayed unmatched. The CDR3 extends over 16 amino acids. The CDR3 DNA is TGTGCCAGCAGCTTAGGCCCTAGCGGGGGCACAGATACGCAGTATTTT. This gives the protein CASSLGPSGGTDTQYF.

The chain is built from TRBV2 and TRBJ1-1; weak D call: TRBD1 (5 bases). The CDR3 has 14 amino acids. V lost 5 bases, J lost 2 bases, and 12 bases lay in between. Germline lookup yields CDR1 SNHLY and CDR2 FYNNEI. The CDR3 region is CASSPQGINTEAFF. DNA of the CDR3: TGTGCCAGCAGTCCGCAGGGAATTAACACTGAAGCTTTCTTT. Full variable domain (remainder filled in from reference TRBV2 and TRBJ1-1): EPEVTQTPSHQVTQMGQEVILRCVPISNHLYFYWYRQILGQKVEFLVSFYNNEISEKSEIFDDQFSVERPDGSNFTLKIRSTKLEDSAMYFCASSPQGINTEAFFGQGTRLTVV.

The chain combines TRBV5-1 with TRBJ2-5; 8 nucleotides align to TRBD1. CDR3 size: 14 residues. The J segment lost 3 bases and the V segment lost 4 bases, leaving 5 bases of the junction unmatched. Germline CDR1 is SGHRS and CDR2 is YFSETQ. The CDR3 here is CASSRDRPKETQYF. The DNA for the CDR3 is TGCGCCAGCAGCCGGGACAGGCCCAAAGAGACCCAGTACTTC.

V gene TRBV27 combines with J gene TRBJ1-2; D may be TRBD1 (6 bases). Trimming removed 4 bases at V and 2 bases at J, with 8 bases between. The CDR3 length is 13 residues. Germline assignment: CDR1 MNHEY and CDR2 SMNVEV (reference sequence). CDR3 coding DNA: TGTGCCAGCAGTTGGGGGCGCAACTATGGCTACACCTTC. It specifies CASSWGRNYGYTF.

Only one count was recorded for this clone. The DNA of the CDR3 is TGCGCCAGCAGTAAAACCCGGGACTCTCTCACTAACTATGGCTACACCTTC. Translated: CASSKTRDSLTNYGYTF. The chain joins TRBV5-1 to TRBJ1-2; weak D call: TRBD1 (5 bases). CDR1 and CDR2 (germline): SGHRS, YFSETQ. V was cut by 5 bases and J by 0 bases, with 20 bases left in between. This CDR3 contains 17 residues.

V and J are TRBV5-1 and TRBJ2-2; 10 bases line up with TRBD2. Germline V gives CDR1 SGHRS, CDR2 YFSETQ. Trimming cost V 2 bases and J 3 bases; bases outside gene matches: 7. The CDR3 is made up of 17 amino acids. The CDR3 DNA sequence: TGCGCCAGCAGCTTCCATCTAGCGGGGGCTTACACCGGGGAGCTGTTTTTT. Translation: CASSFHLAGAYTGELFF.

In its sample, this clone was seen once. The chain links TRBV5-6 to TRBJ2-1; maybe TRBD2 (6 bases). Looked up from germline, CDR1 is SGHDT and CDR2 is YYEEEE. The CDR3 consists of 15 residues. V lost 1 base, J lost 8 bases, and 16 bases lay in between. The CDR3 is CASSLWLLARDEQFF. The CDR3 DNA is TGTGCCAGCAGCTTGTGGCTCCTAGCGAGGGATGAGCAGTTCTTC.

This chain connects TRBV6-1 to TRBJ1-1; D gene ambiguous. Germline V gene lookup returns CDR1 MNHNS and CDR2 SASEGT. Trimming stripped 2 bases from V and 5 bases from J, with 15 bases between. The length of the CDR3 is 15 residues. The CDR3 here is CASSERSLTGTEAFF. Written as DNA, the CDR3 is TGTGCCAGCAGTGAACGGAGTCTAACGGGGACTGAAGCTTTCTTT.

This sequence joins TRBV19 and TRBJ1-2, with no clear D. CDR3 length: 13 residues. Germline V gene sequence: CDR1 LNHDA, CDR2 SQIVND (reference sequence). The ends were cut back, 3 bases at V and 4 bases at J, with 9 bases in the middle. Here the CDR3 reads CASSIEAAYGYTF. In nucleotides, the CDR3 is TGTGCCAGTAGTATTGAGGCCGCCTATGGCTACACCTTC.

The chain has TRBV19 and TRBJ1-2; unclear D gene. V was clipped by 6 bases and J by 7 bases, with 9 bases between them. The germline V gene has CDR1 LNHDA and CDR2 SQIVND (reference sequence). The CDR3 has 11 amino acids. For the CDR3, the DNA is TGTGCCAGTAGGGCAGGTAGTGGCTACACCTTC. Translating gives CASRAGSGYTF. The full variable domain, completed using reference TRBV19 and TRBJ1-2, is DGGITQSPKYLFRKEGQNVTLSCEQNLNHDAMYWYRQDPGQGLRLIYYSQIVNDFQKGDIAEGYSVSREKKESFPLTVTSAQKNPTAFYLCASRAGSGYTFGSGTRLTVV.

The chain recombines TRBV4-3 with TRBJ2-7, with TRBD2 as a possible D gene (7 bases). This CDR3 has 15 amino acids. Germline V gene lookup returns CDR1 LGHNA and CDR2 YSLEER. V lost 0 bases and J 2 bases, leaving 11 bases between the germline ends. The CDR3 spells CASSQDRGTTYEQYF. The CDR3 DNA follows: TGCGCCAGCAGCCAAGATAGGGGGACTACCTACGAGCAGTACTTC.

The chain employs TRBV9 and TRBJ2-3, with D possibly matching TRBD1 (5 bases). The CDR3 runs 13 residues. Trimming cost V 7 bases and J 5 bases, with 14 bases left between them. The germline gives CDR1 SGDLS, CDR2 YYNGEE. The CDR3 spells CASSVGDGDTQYF. The CDR3 nucleotides are TGTGCCAGCTCGGTAGGGGATGGAGATACGCAGTATTTT.

This chain joins TRBV10-3 and TRBJ2-5; 8 bases agree with TRBD2. V was clipped by 6 bases and J by 2 bases; unmatched bases: 8. Germline V gene data show CDR1 as ENHRY and CDR2 as SYGVKD. CDR3 length: 15 amino acids. In DNA form, the CDR3 reads TGTGCCATCAGAAGTGATGGCGGGGGGCAAGAGACCCAGTACTTC. Its protein is CAIRSDGGGQETQYF.

The chain uses TRBV19 and TRBJ1-1, with 8 bases lining up with TRBD1. The V segment lost 5 bases and the J segment 2 bases; nucleotides outside the gene matches: 10. CDR1 is LNHDA and CDR2 is SQIVND in the germline V gene (reference sequence). The CDR3 spans 16 residues. CDR3 residues: CASSPAGQVFNTEAFF. The CDR3 region has the DNA TGTGCCAGTAGTCCGGCGGGACAGGTCTTCAACACTGAAGCTTTCTTT. Full variable domain (remainder filled in from reference TRBV19 and TRBJ1-1): DGGITQSPKYLFRKEGQNVTLSCEQNLNHDAMYWYRQDPGQGLRLIYYSQIVNDFQKGDIAEGYSVSREKKESFPLTVTSAQKNPTAFYLCASSPAGQVFNTEAFFGQGTRLTVV.